This T cell receptor (beta chain) derives from a study of cytomegalovirus exposure and HLA in healthy donors. The PCR made use of 60 Vbeta and 13 Jbeta primers. Profiling relied on immunoSEQ multiplex PCR, and the TCRdb table lists in-frame clones only, not all of them. The data contain about 140,000 clones, approximately 79% of them singletons. In germline, CDR1 is SGHRS, CDR2 YFSETQ. J was trimmed by 5 bases and V by 4 bases; bases with no gene match: 5. The CDR3 covers 14 residues. With regard to this clone: Its cognate antigen is unknown.

General observations from the study: Later analysis indicated greater clonal expansion among HLA-associated TCR beta chains than among equally common other chains.

The chain joins TRBV5-1 to TRBJ2-1, with 8 positions matching TRBD2. The sequenced sample consisted of PBMCs. The origin of this receptor is a female donor in good health and CMV-seronegative. The CDR3 sequence is CASSITGLDNEQFF. As DNA, the CDR3 is TGCGCCAGCAGCATTACGGGACTAGACAATGAGCAGTTCTTC.